Listed below are T cell receptor beta chains from one sample, sequenced in a study of T cell changes during pregnancy in multiple sclerosis. This table comes from immunoSEQ multiplex PCR, and its TCRdb copy is limited to in-frame clones, with some not included. In the table there are 80,000 to 95,000 clones, approximately 92% of which are singletons. Material: peripheral blood, obtained in the third trimester of pregnancy. These receptors came from a female donor in good health, enrolled as a control in a pregnancy study. Both conserved end residues are trimmed from each CDR3. Fields, in order: D gene, CDR3 length, V gene, CDR3 protein. The D gene is left open where the match is weak.

D: -
length: 11
V: TRBV19
CDR3: ASSQTESYEQY

D: -
length: 11
V: TRBV2
CDR3: ASLEELYNEQF

D: -
length: 9
V: TRBV30
CDR3: AWERGTEAF

D: TRBD2
length: 13
V: TRBV5-4
CDR3: ASSSGGPSSYEQY

D: TRBD1
length: 13
V: TRBV5-1
CDR3: ASSRTTGSFGGYT

D: TRBD2
length: 13
V: TRBV18
CDR3: ASSPSMGTRRTQY

D: -
length: 13
V: TRBV4-1
CDR3: ASSQERVRTPEAF

D: TRBD2
length: 14
V: TRBV19
CDR3: ASSNRASGQYNEQF

D: TRBD1
length: 20
V: TRBV7-7
CDR3: ASSLHRAPTGQPEPLNTEAF

D: -
length: 11
V: TRBV2
CDR3: ASSLAPSYEQY

D: -
length: 12
V: TRBV28
CDR3: ASSLQGISQPQH

D: -
length: 12
V: TRBV27
CDR3: ASSDISGANVLT

D: -
length: 14
V: TRBV9
CDR3: ASSPGGGQTSYTQY

D: -
length: 12
V: TRBV9
CDR3: ASSSGPGRGVQY

D: -
length: 17
V: TRBV7-6
CDR3: ASSLASPPNGSSGNTIY

D: TRBD2
length: 13
V: TRBV19
CDR3: ATAYGLAGSYEQY

D: TRBD1
length: 13
V: TRBV7-9
CDR3: ASSLRTGGVETQY

D: -
length: 13
V: TRBV7-9
CDR3: ASSLYRGQYYEQY

D: TRBD1
length: 13
V: TRBV5-4
CDR3: ASSLTGGSGNTIY

D: TRBD2
length: 13
V: TRBV7-9
CDR3: ASSWGGVGTDTQY

D: TRBD2
length: 19
V: TRBV10-1
CDR3: ATIHKGKREGQVANTGELF

D: -
length: 12
V: TRBV7-9
CDR3: ASSLAGVSYEQY

D: -
length: 16
V: TRBV21-1
CDR3: ASSPREGAGGGYYGYT

D: -
length: 11
V: TRBV5-4
CDR3: ASSSAGTDTQY

D: TRBD2
length: 14
V: TRBV4-2
CDR3: ASSPTTSGTTDTQY

D: TRBD1
length: 12
V: TRBV28
CDR3: ASSRTGGPYEQY

D: TRBD1
length: 12
V: TRBV6-1
CDR3: ASSEPTGGFEAF

D: TRBD1
length: 11
V: TRBV6-1
CDR3: ASSGTGDGGYT

D: TRBD2
length: 12
V: TRBV30
CDR3: AWSDGSGPYEQY

D: -
length: 10
V: TRBV6-1
CDR3: ASQGVTGELF

D: TRBD1
length: 14
V: TRBV15
CDR3: ATSSGHRTGTAEQF

D: -
length: 11
V: TRBV6-5
CDR3: ASSRGPSYEQY

D: TRBD2
length: 15
V: TRBV28
CDR3: ASREDLAGGTTDTQY